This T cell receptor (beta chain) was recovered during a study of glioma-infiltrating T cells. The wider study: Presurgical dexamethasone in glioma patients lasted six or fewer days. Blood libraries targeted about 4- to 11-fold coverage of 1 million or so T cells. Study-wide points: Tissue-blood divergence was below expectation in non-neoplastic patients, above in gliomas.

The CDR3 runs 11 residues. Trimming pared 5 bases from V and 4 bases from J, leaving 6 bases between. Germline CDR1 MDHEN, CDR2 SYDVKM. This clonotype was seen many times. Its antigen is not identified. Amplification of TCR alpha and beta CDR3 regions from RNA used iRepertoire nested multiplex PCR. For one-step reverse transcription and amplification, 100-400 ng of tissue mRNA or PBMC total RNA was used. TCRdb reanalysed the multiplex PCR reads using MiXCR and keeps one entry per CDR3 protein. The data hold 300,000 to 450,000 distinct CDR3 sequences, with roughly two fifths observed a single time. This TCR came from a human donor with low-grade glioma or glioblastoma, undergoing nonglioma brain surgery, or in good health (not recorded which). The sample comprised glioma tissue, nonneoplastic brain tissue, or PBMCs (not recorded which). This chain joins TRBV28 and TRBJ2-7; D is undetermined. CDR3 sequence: CASSPKYEQYF. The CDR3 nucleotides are TGTGCCAGCAGTCCCAAATACGAGCAGTACTTC.